This paragraph covers one T cell receptor (beta chain) sequence. Its target is unknown. This table comes from immunoSEQ multiplex PCR, and its TCRdb copy is limited to in-frame clones, with some not included. The table shows fewer than 75,000 clones, with approximately 90% occurring only once. Trimming stripped 2 bases from V and 5 bases from J, with 16 bases between. The length of the CDR3 is 16 residues. CDR1 is SGHRS, CDR2 YFSETQ, per germline. The data originate from a study of graft-versus-host responses after intestinal transplantation. Study overall: Recipients got multivisceral, liver-intestinal, or isolated intestinal transplants.

Broader study findings: There was an association between peak levels of circulating GvH clones and early post-transplant HvG declines.

This clonotype was sampled from a human patient who received an intestinal transplant, so some T cells may come from the graft donor. Here the sequenced sample was PBMCs, taken 26 days after transplant. The chain has TRBV5-1 and TRBJ2-2; D call uncertain. The CDR3 region has the DNA TGCGCCAGCAGCTTTGGCCAGTCCTCTCCTACCGGGGAGCTGTTTTTT. Protein product: CASSFGQSSPTGELFF.